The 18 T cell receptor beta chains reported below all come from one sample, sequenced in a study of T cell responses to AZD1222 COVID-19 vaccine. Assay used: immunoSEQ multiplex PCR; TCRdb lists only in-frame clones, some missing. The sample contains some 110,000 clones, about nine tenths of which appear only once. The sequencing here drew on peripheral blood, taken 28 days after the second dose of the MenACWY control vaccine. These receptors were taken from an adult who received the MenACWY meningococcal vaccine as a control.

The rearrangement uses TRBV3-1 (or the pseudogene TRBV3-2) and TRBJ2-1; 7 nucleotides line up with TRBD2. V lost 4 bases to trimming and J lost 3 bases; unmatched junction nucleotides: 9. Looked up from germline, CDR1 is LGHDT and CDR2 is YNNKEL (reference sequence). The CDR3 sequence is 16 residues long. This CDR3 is CASSRKERGGYNEQFF. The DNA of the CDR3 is TGTGCCAGCAGCCGCAAGGAGCGCGGGGGCTACAATGAGCAGTTCTTC.

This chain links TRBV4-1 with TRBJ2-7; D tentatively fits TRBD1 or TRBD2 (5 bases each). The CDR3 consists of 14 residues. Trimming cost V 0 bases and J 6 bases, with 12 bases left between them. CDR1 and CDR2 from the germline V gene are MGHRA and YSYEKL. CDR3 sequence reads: CASSQDPGASEQYF. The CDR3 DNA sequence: TGCGCCAGCAGCCAAGACCCCGGGGCAAGCGAGCAGTACTTC.

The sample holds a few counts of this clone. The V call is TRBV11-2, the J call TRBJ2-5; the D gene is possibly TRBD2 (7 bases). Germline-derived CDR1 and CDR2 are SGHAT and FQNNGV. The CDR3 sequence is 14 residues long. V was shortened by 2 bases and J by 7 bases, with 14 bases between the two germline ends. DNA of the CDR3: TGTGCCAGCAGCTTAAGACGGGGGGCCCTGACCCAGTACTTC. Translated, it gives CASSLRRGALTQYF. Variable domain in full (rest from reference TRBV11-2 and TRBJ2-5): EAGVAQSPRYKIIEKRQSVAFWCNPISGHATLYWYQQILGQGPKLLIQFQNNGVVDDSQLPKDRFSAERLKGVDSTLKIQPAKLEDSAVYLCASSLRRGALTQYFGPGTRLLVL.

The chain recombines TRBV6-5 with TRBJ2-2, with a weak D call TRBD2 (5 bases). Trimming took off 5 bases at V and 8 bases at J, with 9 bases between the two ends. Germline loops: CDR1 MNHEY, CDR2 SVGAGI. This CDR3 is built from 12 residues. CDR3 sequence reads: CASSTSGGELFF. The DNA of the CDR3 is TGTGCCAGCAGTACCAGCGGAGGGGAGCTGTTTTTT.

CDR3 bases: TGTGCCAGCAGCCTCTCGGGTCCCCAAGAGACCCAGTACTTC. It yields the protein CASSLSGPQETQYF. V and J are TRBV7-2 and TRBJ2-5, with D uncertain. There are 14 residues in the CDR3. CDR1 SGHTA and CDR2 FQGNSA come from the germline V gene. The V end lost 5 bases, the J end lost 1 base, and 11 bases lay between the germline ends.

The chain's CDR3 is CASSLGAGYTF. As DNA, the CDR3 is TGCGCCAGCAGCTTGGGGGCTGGCTACACCTTC. The chain has TRBV5-1 and TRBJ1-2; D not certain. This CDR3 has 11 amino acids. The ends were cut back, 0 bases at V and 7 bases at J, with 4 bases in the middle. Germline CDR1 reads SGHRS; CDR2 reads YFSETQ.

The CDR3 DNA reads TGTGCCTGGAGTGTGCTCGGTGAAAAACTGTTTTTT. It yields the protein CAWSVLGEKLFF. The chain joins TRBV30 to TRBJ1-4, with no clear D. CDR1 is GTSNPN and CDR2 is SVGIG in the germline V gene (reference sequence). V lost 0 bases and J 7 bases, leaving 6 bases between the germline ends. The CDR3 contains 12 residues.

The CDR3 region is CASSLGQNYGYTF. The CDR3, as DNA: TGTGCCAGCAGCTTAGGACAGAACTATGGCTACACCTTC. This chain connects TRBV7-9 to TRBJ1-2, with TRBD1 as a possible D gene (5 bases). The germline V gene encodes CDR1 SEHNR and CDR2 FQNEAQ (reference sequence). The CDR3 covers 13 residues. V was clipped by 1 base and J by 2 bases, with 5 bases between them.

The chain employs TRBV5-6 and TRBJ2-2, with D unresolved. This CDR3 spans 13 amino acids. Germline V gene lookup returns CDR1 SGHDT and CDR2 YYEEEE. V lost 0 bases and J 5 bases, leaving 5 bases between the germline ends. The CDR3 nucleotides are TGTGCCAGCAGCTTGGGTCGGACCGGGGAGCTGTTTTTT. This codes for CASSLGRTGELFF.

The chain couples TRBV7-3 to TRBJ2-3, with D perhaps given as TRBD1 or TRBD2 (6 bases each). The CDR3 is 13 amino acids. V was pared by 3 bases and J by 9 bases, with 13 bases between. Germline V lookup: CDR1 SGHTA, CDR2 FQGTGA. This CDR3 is CASSFSKGGTQYF. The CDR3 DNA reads TGTGCCAGCAGCTTTTCGAAAGGGGGGACGCAGTATTTT. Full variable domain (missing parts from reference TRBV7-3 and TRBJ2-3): GAGVSQTPSNKVTEKGKYVELRCDPISGHTALYWYRQSLGQGPEFLIYFQGTGAADDSGLPNDRFFAVRPEGSVSTLKIQRTERGDSAVYLCASSFSKGGTQYFGPGTRLTVL.

CDR3 residues: CASSIDRESEDTEAFF. In DNA form, the CDR3 reads TGTGCCAGTAGTATAGACAGGGAAAGTGAGGACACTGAAGCTTTCTTT. This sequence joins TRBV19 and TRBJ1-1, with a tentative D call TRBD1 (5 bases). There are 16 residues in the CDR3. The V gene lost 0 bases and the J gene lost 3 bases, with 14 bases spanning the gap. From germline, CDR1 is LNHDA and CDR2 SQIVND (reference sequence).

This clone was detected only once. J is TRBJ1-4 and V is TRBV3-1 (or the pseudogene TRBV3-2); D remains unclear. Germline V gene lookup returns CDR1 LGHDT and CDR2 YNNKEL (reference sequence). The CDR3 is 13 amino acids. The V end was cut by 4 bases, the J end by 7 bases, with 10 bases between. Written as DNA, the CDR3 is TGTGCCAGCAGCCGAGACGTTACTGAAAAACTGTTTTTT. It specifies CASSRDVTEKLFF.

The CDR3, as DNA: TGTGCCACCAGTGCTGGGACTGGCTACACCTTC. Protein sequence: CATSAGTGYTF. The V gene is TRBV24-1, the J gene TRBJ1-2; weak D call: TRBD1 (5 bases). Deletions cut 5 bases from V and 7 bases from J, with 7 bases between. The CDR3 is made up of 11 amino acids. Germline V lookup: CDR1 KGHDR, CDR2 SFDVKD.

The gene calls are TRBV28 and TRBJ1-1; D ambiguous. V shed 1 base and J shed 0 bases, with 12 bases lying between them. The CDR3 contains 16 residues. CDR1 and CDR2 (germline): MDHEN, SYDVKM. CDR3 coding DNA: TGTGCCAGCAGTTTATTGGATGGGAGTATGAACACTGAAGCTTTCTTT. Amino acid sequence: CASSLLDGSMNTEAFF.

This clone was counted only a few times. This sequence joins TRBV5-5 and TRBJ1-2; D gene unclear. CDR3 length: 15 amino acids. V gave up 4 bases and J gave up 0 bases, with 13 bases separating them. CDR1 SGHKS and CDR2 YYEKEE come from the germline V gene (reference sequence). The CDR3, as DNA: TGTGCCAGCAGCCCCCCCGGGAACGCTAACTATGGCTACACCTTC. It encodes CASSPPGNANYGYTF. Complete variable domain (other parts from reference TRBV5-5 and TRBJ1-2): DAGVTQSPTHLIKTRGQQVTLRCSPISGHKSVSWYQQVLGQGPQFIFQYYEKEERGRGNFPDRFSARQFPNYSSELNVNALLLGDSALYLCASSPPGNANYGYTFGSGTRLTVV.

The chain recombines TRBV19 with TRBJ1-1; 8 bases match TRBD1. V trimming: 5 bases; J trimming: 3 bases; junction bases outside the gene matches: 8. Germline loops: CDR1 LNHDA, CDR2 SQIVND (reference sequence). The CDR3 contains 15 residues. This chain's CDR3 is CASSVPGGVDTEAFF. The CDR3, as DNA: TGTGCCAGTAGTGTGCCAGGGGGCGTCGACACTGAAGCTTTCTTT.

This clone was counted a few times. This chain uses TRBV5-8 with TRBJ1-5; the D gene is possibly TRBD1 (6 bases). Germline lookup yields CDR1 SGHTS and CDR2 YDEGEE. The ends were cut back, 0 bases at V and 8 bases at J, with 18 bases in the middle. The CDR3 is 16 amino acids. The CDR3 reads CASSLGRGASSKPQHF. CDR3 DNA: TGTGCCAGCAGCTTGGGTCGGGGGGCAAGCTCTAAGCCCCAGCATTTT.

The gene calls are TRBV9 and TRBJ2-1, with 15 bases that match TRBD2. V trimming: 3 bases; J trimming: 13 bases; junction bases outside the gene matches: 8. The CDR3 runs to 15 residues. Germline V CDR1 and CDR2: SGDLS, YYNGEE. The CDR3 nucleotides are TGTGCCAGCAGCGCCGGGACTAGCGGGGGGTCTAAACAGTTCTTC. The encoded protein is CASSAGTSGGSKQFF.